One sample yielded the 14 T cell receptor beta chains listed below, sequenced in a study of cytotoxic CD8 clonotypes in ibrutinib-treated CLL. TCRdb keeps only in-frame clones here, not all; method: immunoSEQ multiplex PCR. Among approximately 160,000 clones, about 88% were seen once, and the ten largest hold over 2.5%. Here the sequenced sample was PBMCs, taken at disease progression, from a patient treated with ibrutinib. These receptors all come from a human donor with chronic lymphocytic leukemia.

This clone has more than one count but fewer than ten. This chain links TRBV19 with TRBJ2-7, with TRBD2 matching 7 bases. Germline-derived CDR1 and CDR2 are LNHDA and SQIVND (reference sequence). The J segment lost 4 bases and the V segment lost 3 bases, leaving 6 bases of the junction unmatched. This CDR3 has 14 amino acids. CDR3 nucleotides: TGTGCCAGTAGTATGGTGGGAGGGTCGTACGAGCAGTACTTC. It specifies CASSMVGGSYEQYF.

V and J are TRBV2 and TRBJ2-1; D remains unclear. The CDR3 is 10 amino acids. Germline loops: CDR1 SNHLY, CDR2 FYNNEI. Trimming removed 2 bases at V and 9 bases at J, with 2 bases between. CDR3 DNA sequence: TGTGCCAGCAGTGAATTTGAGCAGTTCTTC. It encodes CASSEFEQFF.

The gene calls are TRBV27 and TRBJ2-5; 7 bases align to TRBD2. Germline V gene sequence: CDR1 MNHEY, CDR2 SMNVEV (reference sequence). The CDR3 is 15 residues long. V was pared by 1 base and J by 5 bases, with 7 bases of the junction left unmatched. CDR3 residues: CASSLWAGEGETQYF. DNA of the CDR3: TGTGCCAGCAGTTTATGGGCGGGAGAGGGGGAGACCCAGTACTTC.

The rearrangement uses TRBV9 and TRBJ2-7, with 7 bases aligning to TRBD2. The CDR3 has 14 amino acids. Germline values: CDR1 SGDLS, CDR2 YYNGEE. Trimming removed 2 bases from V and 6 bases from J; junction bases left unmatched: 8. CDR3: CASSVAGDFGEQYF. CDR3 sequence (DNA): TGTGCCAGCAGCGTTGCGGGGGATTTTGGCGAGCAGTACTTC. Full variable domain (outside the CDR3, taken from reference TRBV9 and TRBJ2-7): DSGVTQTPKHLITATGQRVTLRCSPRSGDLSVYWYQQSLDQGLQFLIQYYNGEERAKGNILERFSAQQFPDLHSELNLSSLELGDSALYFCASSVAGDFGEQYFGPGTRLTVT.

V is TRBV6-7 and J is TRBJ1-6; no definite D call. TRBV6-7 is given ORF status, its function remaining uncertain. Trimming took 0 bases from V and 11 from J, leaving 8 bases between them. This CDR3 region has 13 residues. The CDR3 region has the DNA TGTGCCAGCAGTTACTCTGAAGGCCCACCCCTCCACTTT. Its translation is CASSYSEGPPLHF.

The gene calls are TRBV12-5 and TRBJ1-5; perhaps TRBD1 as D (5 bases). CDR1 and CDR2 from the germline V gene are LGHNT and FRNRAP. V lost 1 base to trimming and J lost 4 bases, with 11 bases between them. This CDR3 has 15 residues. CDR3: CASGLGDGGNQPQHF. The CDR3 DNA is TGTGCTAGTGGTTTGGGAGACGGGGGAAATCAGCCCCAGCATTTT. The whole variable domain, filled in from reference TRBV12-5 and TRBJ1-5, reads DARVTQTPRHKVTEMGQEVTMRCQPILGHNTVFWYRQTMMQGLELLAYFRNRAPLDDSGMPKDRFSAEMPDATLATLKIQPSEPRDSAVYFCASGLGDGGNQPQHFGDGTRLSIL.

The rearrangement joins TRBV27 to TRBJ1-1; D gene unclear. CDR1 and CDR2 from the germline V gene are MNHEY and SMNVEV (reference sequence). Trimming pared 6 bases from V and 6 bases from J, leaving 14 bases between. The CDR3 has 13 amino acids. The CDR3 protein is CASSPFIDAEAFF. The DNA for the CDR3 is TGTGCCAGCAGCCCCTTCATTGACGCTGAAGCTTTCTTT.

The chain employs TRBV15 and TRBJ1-5; 7 nucleotides line up with TRBD1. Germline CDR1 is LNHNV and CDR2 is YYDKDF (reference sequence). After removal of 1 base from V and 6 bases from J, the junction contained 6 bases not matched to a gene. The CDR3 is 15 residues long. The CDR3 DNA sequence: TGTGCCACCAGCAGAGTAGGGGGCGGGGGTCAGCCCCAGCATTTT. As protein: CATSRVGGGGQPQHF.

The chain recombines TRBV15 with TRBJ1-1; 8 bases agree with TRBD1. With V trimmed by 1 base and J by 0 bases, 4 bases remained unmatched. This CDR3 region has 16 residues. Germline values: CDR1 LNHNV, CDR2 YYDKDF (reference sequence). The CDR3 sequence is CATSRGTGRMNTEAFF. The CDR3 DNA follows: TGTGCCACCAGCAGAGGGACAGGGCGGATGAACACTGAAGCTTTCTTT.

The J gene is TRBJ2-3, the V gene TRBV27; a weak D match, TRBD2 (5 bases). Germline CDR1 reads MNHEY; CDR2 reads SMNVEV (reference sequence). The CDR3 loop spans 16 amino acids. Deletions cut 2 bases from V and 9 bases from J, with 21 bases between. CDR3 sequence: CASSLLSGIYRRTQYF. The CDR3 coding sequence is TGTGCCAGCAGTTTACTATCGGGAATTTATAGGAGGACGCAGTATTTT.

The CDR3 loop reads CASSQSTGLQGPQYF. For the CDR3, the DNA is TGTGCCAGCAGCCAGAGCACAGGCCTCCAGGGGCCCCAGTACTTC. The V call is TRBV4-2, the J call TRBJ2-5; tentatively, D is TRBD1 (6 bases). The CDR3 consists of 15 residues. The germline gives CDR1 LGHNA, CDR2 YNFKEQ. V lost 3 bases to trimming and J lost 9 bases, with 20 bases between them.

This clone was recorded once. The chain combines TRBV18 with TRBJ2-3, with D uncertain. The CDR3 loop spans 12 amino acids. Germline V lookup: CDR1 KGHSH, CDR2 LQKENI. The V end was cut by 3 bases, the J end by 4 bases, with 5 bases between. The CDR3 here is CASSPNADTQYF. For the CDR3, the DNA is TGTGCCAGCTCACCCAACGCAGATACGCAGTATTTT.

The genes are TRBV28 and TRBJ2-7; D assignment may be TRBD1 or TRBD2 (5 bases each). Looked up from germline, CDR1 is MDHEN and CDR2 is SYDVKM. The V end lost 5 bases, the J end lost 0 bases, and 14 bases lay between the germline ends. The CDR3 consists of 15 residues. The CDR3 loop is CASSPGTADSYEQYF. The DNA for the CDR3 is TGTGCCAGCAGTCCCGGGACGGCCGACTCCTACGAGCAGTACTTC.

The chain couples TRBV5-4 to TRBJ1-2, with D unresolved. CDR3 size: 14 residues. Trimming stripped 0 bases from V and 4 bases from J, with 10 bases between. CDR1 SGHNT and CDR2 YYREEE come from the germline V gene (reference sequence). DNA of the CDR3: TGTGCCAGCAGCTTGGGGGGTCGGGGCTATGGCTACACCTTC. It codes for CASSLGGRGYGYTF.